Presented here are 25 T cell receptor beta chains from one specimen sequenced in a study of cytomegalovirus exposure and HLA in healthy donors. Primers included in the PCR were 60 Vbeta and 13 Jbeta primers. Using immunoSEQ multiplex PCR, the repertoire was profiled, and TCRdb retains in-frame clones only, with some absent. The sample includes 150,000 to 200,000 clones, 84% of them seen just once. The sample comprised PBMCs. These TCRs come from a boy between 10 and 17 years old in good health and CMV-seronegative.

CDR3 amino acids: CASSQTGTGDSPLHF. CDR3 coding DNA: TGTGCCAGTAGTCAAACCGGGACAGGGGATTCACCCCTCCACTTT. The chain is built from TRBV19 and TRBJ1-6, with 10 bases identical to TRBD1. The J segment lost 8 bases and the V segment lost 5 bases, leaving 6 bases of the junction unmatched. The CDR3 sequence is 15 residues long. Germline assignment: CDR1 LNHDA and CDR2 SQIVND (reference sequence).

The sample holds a few counts of this clone. V usage is TRBV7-2 and J usage is TRBJ1-3; tentative D call: TRBD1 (5 bases). Trimming shortened V by 5 bases and J by 0 bases, and 11 bases separated the two germline ends. This CDR3 region has 15 residues. Per the germline V gene, CDR1 is SGHTA and CDR2 is FQGNSA. CDR3 sequence (DNA): TGTGCCAGCAGCCAAGGGACTGACTCTGGAAACACCATATATTTT. This gives the protein CASSQGTDSGNTIYF. Complete variable domain (other parts from reference TRBV7-2 and TRBJ1-3): GAGVSQSPSNKVTEKGKDVELRCDPISGHTALYWYRQSLGQGLEFLIYFQGNSAPDKSGLPSDRFSAERTGGSVSTLTIQRTQQEDSAVYLCASSQGTDSGNTIYFGEGSWLTVV.

The chain employs TRBV28 and TRBJ1-4; D not resolved. This CDR3 spans 11 amino acids. The V end was cut by 11 bases, the J end by 10 bases, with 14 bases between. Germline V lookup: CDR1 MDHEN, CDR2 SYDVKM. CDR3 nucleotides: TGTGCCGGTCAAAAAGCCGGAAAACTGTTTTTT. Protein sequence: CAGQKAGKLFF.

The rearrangement uses TRBV5-1 and TRBJ2-7; D perhaps matches TRBD1 (6 bases). This CDR3 is 11 amino acids long. Germline V gene data show CDR1 as SGHRS and CDR2 as YFSETQ. V gave up 6 bases and J gave up 6 bases, with 10 bases separating them. CDR3 in amino acids: CASTAGAEQYF. CDR3 nucleotides: TGCGCCAGCACCGCAGGGGCCGAGCAGTACTTC.

This clone has only one observation. The CDR3 DNA sequence: TGTGCTAGTGGTTTGTCGGGAGCTGGAAACACCATATATTTT. Translating gives CASGLSGAGNTIYF. This rearrangement joins TRBV12-5 to TRBJ1-3; no definite D call. Per the germline V gene, CDR1 is LGHNT and CDR2 is FRNRAP. Trimming removed 2 bases at V and 2 bases at J, with 7 bases between. This CDR3 has 14 amino acids.

V and J are TRBV10-3 and TRBJ2-1; tentatively, D is TRBD2 (5 bases). V was trimmed by 9 bases and J by 7 bases, leaving 25 bases between them. The CDR3 contains 16 residues. From germline, CDR1 is ENHRY and CDR2 SYGVKD. CDR3 in DNA: TGTGCCATTCGGGTCCGGGGAGTAGCTGTTGAGAATGAGCAGTTCTTC. Translated: CAIRVRGVAVENEQFF.

V gene TRBV5-8 combines with J gene TRBJ2-2, with 7 positions matching TRBD2. The CDR3 contains 16 residues. Germline-derived CDR1 and CDR2 are SGHTS and YDEGEE. V dropped 0 bases and J dropped 3; count of bases not matched to a gene: 5. CDR3 residues: CASSLVSSGYTGELFF. CDR3 nucleotides: TGTGCCAGCAGCTTGGTGTCTAGCGGTTACACCGGGGAGCTGTTTTTT.

The chain carries TRBV7-9 and TRBJ1-1; possibly TRBD1 for D (5 bases). CDR1 and CDR2 from the germline V gene are SEHNR and FQNEAQ (reference sequence). The CDR3 covers 15 residues. The V and J ends lost 3 bases and 1 base respectively, with 12 bases between them. The CDR3 nucleotides are TGTGCCAGCAGCTTGGGGCCCTCGACGAACACTGAAGCTTTCTTT. Its protein product is CASSLGPSTNTEAFF.

This clone was seen a few times. The V call is TRBV6-1, the J call TRBJ2-7, with a weak D call TRBD1 (6 bases). Deletions cut 4 bases from V and 3 bases from J, with 13 bases between. The CDR3 runs 14 residues. CDR1 and CDR2 from the germline V gene are MNHNS and SASEGT. The DNA of the CDR3 is TGTGCCAGCAGTGCATCCGGACAGCACTACGAGCAGTACTTC. It specifies CASSASGQHYEQYF.

The genes are TRBV7-9 and TRBJ2-1; TRBD2 aligns across 10 bases. CDR3 length: 13 amino acids. With V trimmed by 5 bases and J by 10 bases, 5 bases remained unmatched. Germline CDR1 reads SEHNR; CDR2 reads FQNEAQ (reference sequence). CDR3 region: CASSGTSVGEQFF. The DNA for the CDR3 is TGTGCCAGCAGCGGGACTAGCGTAGGAGAGCAGTTCTTC.

The chain links TRBV2 to TRBJ2-5; D is perhaps TRBD2 (6 bases). The germline V gene has CDR1 SNHLY and CDR2 FYNNEI. This CDR3 is 18 amino acids long. Trimming pared 8 bases from V and 2 bases from J, leaving 27 bases between. The CDR3 region is CASSRVLLAEEEQETQYF. DNA of the CDR3: TGTGCCAGCTCTAGGGTTCTGTTAGCGGAAGAAGAACAAGAGACCCAGTACTTC. Combining the CDR3 with reference TRBV2 and TRBJ2-5 gives the whole variable domain EPEVTQTPSHQVTQMGQEVILRCVPISNHLYFYWYRQILGQKVEFLVSFYNNEISEKSEIFDDQFSVERPDGSNFTLKIRSTKLEDSAMYFCASSRVLLAEEEQETQYFGPGTRLLVL.

This chain uses TRBV7-8 with TRBJ1-4; 8 bases are shared with TRBD1. The CDR3 is 15 residues long. Trimming removed 3 bases from V and 10 bases from J; junction bases left unmatched: 10. Germline CDR1 is SGHVS and CDR2 is FQNEAQ. Here the CDR3 reads CASSFSRDRFPKLFF. CDR3 nucleotides: TGTGCCAGCAGCTTCTCCCGGGACAGGTTTCCAAAACTGTTTTTT.

The CDR3 here is CASSDMRRESEKLFF. The CDR3 bases are TGTGCCAGCAGTGACATGCGACGGGAATCTGAAAAACTGTTTTTT. The rearrangement links TRBV28 to TRBJ1-4; no reliable D call. The V gene lost 5 bases and the J gene lost 7 bases, with 17 bases spanning the gap. The germline gives CDR1 MDHEN, CDR2 SYDVKM. The CDR3 is 15 residues long. Using reference TRBV28 and TRBJ1-4 for the parts outside the CDR3, the full variable domain is DVKVTQSSRYLVKRTGEKVFLECVQDMDHENMFWYRQDPGLGLRLIYFSYDVKMKEKGDIPEGYSVSREKKERFSLILESASTNQTSMYLCASSDMRRESEKLFFGSGTQLSVL.

The chain uses TRBV6-6 and TRBJ1-1; D gene uncertain. V dropped 0 bases and J dropped 8 bases, with 13 bases sitting between them. The CDR3 consists of 14 residues. Germline lookup yields CDR1 MNHNY and CDR2 SVGAGI (reference sequence). DNA for the CDR3: TGTGCCAGCAGTTACTCGACGTGGGGAGGCGAAGCTTTCTTT. Residues: CASSYSTWGGEAFF.

Of note for this clone: The conserved phenylalanine or tryptophan is not found at the CDR3 terminus, so this likely reflects a read error. The chain joins TRBV10-2 to TRBJ1-6, with TRBD1 matching over 9 bases. This CDR3 is built from 15 residues. The trim removed 6 bases at V and 11 bases at J, leaving 11 bases unmatched. Germline V gives CDR1 WSHSY, CDR2 SAAADI. The CDR3 sequence: CASRATPGQGPPLHS. The CDR3 DNA reads as TGCGCCAGCAGGGCTACCCCGGGACAGGGTCCACCCCTCCACTCT.

The chain is built from TRBV6-6 and TRBJ1-5, with 9 nucleotides matching TRBD1. J gave up 6 bases and V 8 bases, and 8 bases lay outside the gene matches. Germline V gene sequence: CDR1 MNHNY, CDR2 SVGAGI (reference sequence). This CDR3 is 14 amino acids long. CDR3 nucleotide sequence: TGTGCCAGCTCCACAGGGGGCAGGAGTCAGCCCCAGCATTTT. Encoded protein: CASSTGGRSQPQHF.

The chain has TRBV5-8 and TRBJ2-5; TRBD2 agrees at 10 bases. The germline CDR1 and CDR2 sequences are SGHTS and YDEGEE. The trim removed 5 bases at V and 1 base at J, leaving 2 bases unmatched. This CDR3 comprises 14 residues. The CDR3 reads CASRLAGLQETQYF. The CDR3 DNA follows: TGTGCCAGCAGACTAGCGGGGCTCCAAGAGACCCAGTACTTC.

This chain uses TRBV5-4 with TRBJ2-7; 15 bases are a match to TRBD2. This CDR3 region has 17 residues. With 4 bases clipped from V and 2 bases from J, the junction kept 7 bases outside the gene matches. Germline assignment: CDR1 SGHNT and CDR2 YYREEE (reference sequence). Here the CDR3 reads CASSPGTSGGQPYEQYF. The CDR3 DNA is TGTGCCAGCAGCCCTGGGACTAGCGGGGGGCAACCCTACGAGCAGTACTTC.

The chain joins TRBV7-6 to TRBJ2-3; the match to TRBD1 covers 9 bases. The V gene's germline CDR1 is SGHVS and CDR2 FNYEAQ. The CDR3 extends over 14 amino acids. With V trimmed by 6 bases and J by 4 bases, 5 bases remained unmatched. CDR3 sequence reads: CASRQGAWADTQYF. Here the CDR3 DNA reads TGTGCCAGCAGACAGGGGGCTTGGGCAGATACGCAGTATTTT. Complete variable domain (other parts from reference TRBV7-6 and TRBJ2-3): GAGVSQSPRYKVTKRGQDVALRCDPISGHVSLYWYRQALGQGPEFLTYFNYEAQQDKSGLPNDRFSAERPEGSISTLTIQRTEQRDSAMYRCASRQGAWADTQYFGPGTRLTVL.

The chain has TRBV7-9 and TRBJ2-5; 13 bases fit TRBD2. The trim removed 6 bases at V and 9 bases at J, leaving 10 bases unmatched. This CDR3 region has 15 residues. Germline V CDR1 and CDR2: SEHNR, FQNEAQ (reference sequence). The CDR3 is CASSSGLAGSVAQYF. The DNA of the CDR3 is TGTGCCAGCAGTTCGGGACTAGCGGGGTCCGTGGCCCAGTACTTC.

V gene TRBV6-5 combines with J gene TRBJ2-3, with a weak D call TRBD2 (6 bases). This CDR3 is built from 13 residues. Germline lookup yields CDR1 MNHEY and CDR2 SVGAGI. The ends were cut back, 4 bases at V and 6 bases at J, with 11 bases in the middle. CDR3 protein: CASSLLAMDTQYF. In DNA form, the CDR3 reads TGTGCCAGCAGTTTACTAGCAATGGATACGCAGTATTTT.

V is TRBV6-1 and J is TRBJ1-1, with a possible D match to TRBD1 (5 bases). Trimming removed 1 base at V and 5 bases at J, with 17 bases between. The V gene's germline CDR1 is MNHNS and CDR2 SASEGT. The CDR3 loop spans 16 amino acids. CDR3 nucleotides: TGTGCCAGCAGTGAAGAAAATCGGGGGGGACTTACTGAAGCTTTCTTT. Protein sequence: CASSEENRGGLTEAFF.

This chain links TRBV27 with TRBJ2-5; 7 bases align to TRBD2. The assigned J gene may be wrong: the sequence end matches TRBJ2-7 better. This CDR3 contains 14 residues. Germline V lookup: CDR1 MNHEY, CDR2 SMNVEV (reference sequence). CDR3 amino acids: CASSSRGRVHEQYF. CDR3 DNA: TGTGCCAGCAGTTCAAGAGGGAGGGTTCACGAGCAGTACTTC.

The genes are TRBV9 and TRBJ1-6, with D possibly being TRBD1 (5 bases). Deletions cut 4 bases from V and 6 bases from J, with 11 bases between. CDR3 size: 14 residues. From germline, CDR1 is SGDLS and CDR2 YYNGEE. CDR3 loop: CASSLDSRNSPLHF. DNA for the CDR3: TGTGCCAGCAGCCTCGACAGTCGTAATTCACCCCTCCACTTT.

This clone appeared once. V usage is TRBV7-9 and J usage is TRBJ2-3, with TRBD2 matching 10 bases. The V gene's germline CDR1 is SEHNR and CDR2 FQNEAQ (reference sequence). Germline trimming cut 5 bases from V and 0 bases from J; bases unmatched to any gene: 8. The CDR3 spans 17 residues. The DNA of the CDR3 is TGTGCCAGCAGCCGAAGCGGGAGGGGGGTGAGCACAGATACGCAGTATTTT. This gives the protein CASSRSGRGVSTDTQYF.